The sample holds a few counts of the clone carrying this TCR beta chain. Antigen specificity is unknown. Trimming at V came to 11 bases and at J to 9 bases, leaving 14 bases not matched to a gene. The germline CDR1 and CDR2 sequences are SEHNR and FQNEAQ (reference sequence). The CDR3 is 15 residues long. The sample originates from a study of STAT3 mutations in large granular lymphocyte leukemia. Overall study: Roughly half the longitudinally sequenced T-LGLL patients had canonical STAT3 mutations. Study-level results: In T-cell large granular lymphocyte leukemia, about half of patients showed multiple immunodominant subclonotypes. Some patients had persisting codominant clonotypes that could mask small clones.

Clones were read by immunoSEQ multiplex PCR, and TCRdb kept only the in-frame ones, dropping some. The sample carries about 10,000 clones, 50% to 60% recorded once. The clonotype comes from a boy between 5 and 17 years old with T-cell large granular lymphocyte leukemia. Some clones in this sample may be carry-over from other donors' samples. Sequencing was done on a sample of peripheral blood mononuclear cells. The chain carries TRBV7-9 and TRBJ1-6; 9 bases align to TRBD1. The CDR3 spells CAGGQGPGPSSPLHF. CDR3 DNA: TGTGCCGGGGGACAGGGACCCGGACCATCTTCACCCCTCCACTTT.